A selection of T cell receptor beta chains follows, all from one sample in a study of blood T cell repertoires in COVID-19. This table comes from immunoSEQ multiplex PCR, and its TCRdb copy is limited to in-frame clones, with some not included. Of under 250,000 clones listed, nearly 90% are singletons. The sample consisted of peripheral blood. The origin of the receptors is a man between 50 and 59 years old with COVID-19, enrolled during active disease. Each CDR3 is given with its conserved first and last residue. Fields, in order: clone size, J gene, V gene, D gene, CDR3 protein, CDR3 DNA. A D gene is named only where the DNA matches it firmly. Not every row has a clone size; where given, it reads once, few, many or a size class.

NA,TRBJ1-4,TRBV5-8,NA,CASSFWAPGQPVWGKLFF,TGTGCCAGCAGCTTTTGGGCCCCCGGACAGCCCGTCTGGGGAAAACTGTTTTTT
NA,TRBJ2-7,TRBV3-1/TRBV3-2,NA,CASSQGTPSYEQYF,TGTGCCAGCAGCCAAGGGACACCCTCCTACGAGCAGTACTTC
NA,TRBJ2-1,TRBV7-9,TRBD2,CASSSRELRGEEQFF,TGTGCCAGCAGCTCTAGGGAGCTCCGGGGGGAGGAGCAGTTCTTC
NA,TRBJ2-7,TRBV18,TRBD1,CASSPGTVSSYEQYF,TGTGCCAGCTCACCCGGGACAGTTAGCTCCTACGAGCAGTACTTC
NA,TRBJ1-1,TRBV5-5,NA,CASSFLQGLRTEAFF,TGTGCCAGCAGCTTCTTACAGGGATTGCGGACTGAAGCTTTCTTT
NA,TRBJ2-5,TRBV5-1,NA,CASSLAGGVETQYF,TGCGCCAGCAGCTTGGCCGGTGGAGTAGAGACCCAGTACTTC
many,TRBJ2-3,TRBV2,TRBD2,CSGTSGASSTDTQYF,TGCTCAGGGACTAGCGGGGCTTCTAGCACAGATACGCAGTATTTT
NA,TRBJ2-5,TRBV5-8,NA,CASSFAGLETQYF,TGTGCCAGCAGCTTTGCGGGGTTGGAGACCCAGTACTTC
NA,TRBJ2-7,TRBV9,NA,CASSVSGQPHEQYF,TGTGCCAGCAGCGTAAGTGGCCAACCCCACGAGCAGTACTTC
NA,TRBJ2-3,TRBV10-3,TRBD2,CATASGRSTDTQYF,TGTGCCACCGCTAGCGGGAGGAGCACAGATACGCAGTATTTT
once,TRBJ1-5,TRBV19,NA,CATLSAGFGSNQPQHF,TGTGCCACCCTCTCGGCGGGATTCGGTAGCAATCAGCCCCAGCATTTT
NA,TRBJ2-1,TRBV7-9,NA,CASSHRDSTYNEQFF,TGTGCCAGCAGCCACCGGGACTCCACCTACAATGAGCAGTTCTTC
NA,TRBJ2-5,TRBV28,NA,CASRPTAGTGQETQYF,TGTGCCAGCAGACCTACGGCCGGGACTGGCCAAGAGACCCAGTACTTC
few,TRBJ2-5,TRBV11-2,TRBD2,CASSSRSGSLETQYF,TGTGCCAGCAGCTCCCGGAGCGGGAGTCTTGAGACCCAGTACTTC
NA,TRBJ1-2,TRBV3-1/TRBV3-2,TRBD1,CASSLWDRGIYGYTF,TGTGCCAGCAGCCTCTGGGACAGGGGGATCTATGGCTACACCTTC
NA,TRBJ2-1,TRBV29-1,TRBD1,CSVNYRDRQVGSYNEQFF,TGCAGCGTGAACTACCGGGACAGGCAAGTTGGGTCCTACAATGAGCAGTTCTTC
NA,TRBJ2-5,TRBV7-9,NA,CASSFPGVGETQYF,TGTGCCAGCAGCTTCCCGGGAGTCGGAGAGACCCAGTACTTC
NA,TRBJ2-1,TRBV4-2,NA,CASSQGSTYNEQFF,TGTGCCAGCAGCCAGGGCAGTACCTACAATGAGCAGTTCTTC
NA,TRBJ2-7,TRBV3-1/TRBV3-2,TRBD2,CASSPLAGGPYEQYF,TGTGCCAGCAGCCCTCTAGCGGGAGGGCCCTACGAGCAGTACTTC
NA,TRBJ1-6,TRBV5-4,NA,CASSLAGVGLGMGSPLHF,TGTGCCAGCAGCTTGGCCGGAGTGGGACTGGGGATGGGTTCACCCCTCCACTTT
few,TRBJ2-7,TRBV5-1,NA,CASSLVGVISYEQYF,TGCGCCAGCAGCTTGGTCGGGGTCATCTCGTACGAGCAGTACTTC
NA,TRBJ2-1,TRBV3-1/TRBV3-2,NA,CASSLSGSRGSNEQFF,TGTGCCAGCAGCCTCTCAGGGTCCAGAGGTAGCAATGAGCAGTTCTTC
NA,TRBJ2-1,TRBV5-1,TRBD2,CASSISGSASYNEQFF,TGCGCCAGCAGTATCAGCGGGAGCGCCTCCTACAATGAGCAGTTCTTC
NA,TRBJ2-1,TRBV29-1,NA,CSVHRLAGREQFF,TGCAGCGTACATAGACTTGCTGGAAGGGAGCAGTTCTTC
NA,TRBJ2-3,TRBV10-3,TRBD2,CAISETELAPQVDTQYF,TGTGCCATCAGTGAGACGGAACTAGCGCCGCAGGTAGATACGCAGTATTTT
NA,TRBJ2-2,TRBV11-2,TRBD2,CASSLYPSGYTGELFF,TGTGCCAGCAGCTTATATCCTAGCGGATACACCGGGGAGCTGTTTTTT
NA,TRBJ2-3,TRBV6-5,TRBD2,CASSLAGGTDTQYF,TGTGCCAGTTCGTTAGCGGGGGGAACAGATACGCAGTATTTT
NA,TRBJ2-1,TRBV24-1,TRBD1,CATSVGTGGLDEQFF,TGTGCCACCAGTGTGGGGACAGGGGGCTTAGATGAGCAGTTCTTC
NA,TRBJ2-5,TRBV7-3,TRBD2,CASSPAGGLIGETQYF,TGTGCCAGCAGCCCAGCCGGGGGGTTAATTGGGGAGACCCAGTACTTC
NA,TRBJ1-2,TRBV5-1,NA,CASSFEAGNYGYTF,TGCGCCAGCAGCTTTGAGGCGGGAAACTATGGCTACACCTTC
few,TRBJ2-3,TRBV7-8,TRBD2,CASSFGGVTDTQYF,TGTGCCAGCAGCTTCGGGGGGGTCACAGATACGCAGTATTTT
NA,TRBJ2-7,TRBV7-8,NA,CASSPETGSSYEQYF,TGTGCCAGCAGCCCCGAGACAGGTAGCTCCTACGAGCAGTACTTC
NA,TRBJ2-1,TRBV5-5,TRBD2,CASSPTSERHNEQFF,TGTGCCAGCAGCCCAACTAGCGAGAGGCACAATGAGCAGTTCTTC
NA,TRBJ2-7,TRBV5-1,TRBD2,CASSLGTSGRAYEQYF,TGCGCCAGCAGCTTGGGGACTAGCGGGAGGGCCTACGAGCAGTACTTC
NA,TRBJ2-5,TRBV6-2/TRBV6-3,TRBD2,CASSYDRTSGGPQGETQYF,TGTGCCAGCAGTTACGATCGGACTAGCGGGGGGCCACAGGGAGAGACCCAGTACTTC
NA,TRBJ1-3,TRBV5-1,TRBD1,CASSTTGTVDTIYF,TGCGCCAGCAGCACAACCGGGACAGTTGACACCATATATTTT
few,TRBJ1-3,TRBV3-1/TRBV3-2,NA,CASSQVPVGSGNTIYF,TGTGCCAGCAGCCAAGTCCCGGTCGGCTCTGGAAACACCATATATTTT
NA,TRBJ2-7,TRBV27,NA,CASSLSLTYEQYF,TGTGCCAGCAGTTTGTCACTGACCTACGAGCAGTACTTC
many,TRBJ2-2,TRBV27,TRBD2,CASSIAGGPDGELFF,TGTGCCAGCAGTATAGCGGGAGGGCCGGACGGGGAGCTGTTTTTT
once,TRBJ2-5,TRBV6-5,TRBD2,CASRTSGNEETQYF,TGTGCCAGCAGGACCAGCGGGAATGAAGAGACCCAGTACTTC